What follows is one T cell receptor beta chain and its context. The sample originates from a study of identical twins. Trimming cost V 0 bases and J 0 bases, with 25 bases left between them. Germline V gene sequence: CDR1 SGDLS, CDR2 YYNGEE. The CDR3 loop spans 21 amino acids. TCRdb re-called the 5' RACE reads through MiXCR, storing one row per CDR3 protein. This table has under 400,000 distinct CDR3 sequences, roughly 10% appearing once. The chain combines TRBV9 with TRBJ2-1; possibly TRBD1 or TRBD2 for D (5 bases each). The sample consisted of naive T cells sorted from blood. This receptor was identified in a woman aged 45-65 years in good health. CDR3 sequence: CASSVGYSGTSYGSSYNEQFF. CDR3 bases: TGTGCCAGCAGCGTAGGGTACTCCGGGACCAGCTATGGAAGCTCCTACAATGAGCAGTTCTTC. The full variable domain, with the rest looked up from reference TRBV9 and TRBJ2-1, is DSGVTQTPKHLITATGQRVTLRCSPRSGDLSVYWYQQSLDQGLQFLIQYYNGEERAKGNILERFSAQQFPDLHSELNLSSLELGDSALYFCASSVGYSGTSYGSSYNEQFFGPGTRLTVL.